A single sample gave rise to the 28 T cell receptor beta chains below, sequenced in a study of cytomegalovirus exposure and HLA in healthy donors (dated by TCRdb to 2016 to 2017). The library was prepared using the immunoSEQ multiplex PCR assay. For the multiplex PCR, a mixture combining 60 forward primers for TCR Vbeta segments and 13 reverse primers for TCR Jbeta segments was used. TCRdb mirrors the immuneACCESS table, restricted to in-frame sequences. Some clones are absent from its copies; in checked studies, under half trace to an unresolved V gene, and the reason for the others is unknown. In this sample the table shows 95,000 to 100,000 clones, approximately 89% of which occur a single time. The top ten constitute 3% to 4% of the sample. Source material: PBMCs. The receptors here all came from a man aged 30 to 45 in good health and CMV-seronegative.

This chain connects TRBV6-5 to TRBJ2-5; TRBD2 matches at 7 bases. Germline V gives CDR1 MNHEY, CDR2 SVGAGI. The CDR3 is 14 residues long. V was clipped by 9 bases and J by 4 bases; unmatched bases: 11. The CDR3 region has the DNA TGTGCCAGTGCCCGGGACTATCCGGGAGAGACCCAGTACTTC. Translated: CASARDYPGETQYF.

This chain links TRBV6-1 with TRBJ1-1; D is perhaps TRBD1 (6 bases). The CDR3 is made up of 13 amino acids. V gave up 5 bases and J gave up 2 bases, with 9 bases separating them. Germline lookup yields CDR1 MNHNS and CDR2 SASEGT. In nucleotides, the CDR3 is TGTGCCAGCAGTCTCAGGGGAAACACTGAAGCTTTCTTT. This translates into CASSLRGNTEAFF.

This sequence joins TRBV2 and TRBJ2-7; 7 nucleotides align to TRBD1. The CDR3 has 15 amino acids. V trimming: 4 bases; J trimming: 1 base; junction bases outside the gene matches: 7. Germline V lookup: CDR1 SNHLY, CDR2 FYNNEI. As DNA, the CDR3 is TGTGCCAGCAGTGCCGAGGCAGGGGGTTCCTACGAGCAGTACTTC. This gives the protein CASSAEAGGSYEQYF.

This chain connects TRBV5-1 to TRBJ1-5; D remains unclear. This CDR3 has 15 residues. Trimming stripped 4 bases from V and 3 bases from J, with 14 bases between. Germline V gives CDR1 SGHRS, CDR2 YFSETQ. The CDR3 sequence is CASSPGNAYNQPQHF. In nucleotides, the CDR3 is TGCGCCAGCAGCCCAGGAAATGCCTACAATCAGCCCCAGCATTTT.

This clone came up once. The rearrangement joins TRBV5-4 to TRBJ2-1; 10 bases agree with TRBD2. V lost 3 bases and J lost 5; bases outside the gene matches: 5. From germline, CDR1 is SGHNT and CDR2 YYREEE (reference sequence). This CDR3 is built from 15 residues. CDR3 sequence: CASSSWTSGDNEQFF. Written as DNA, the CDR3 is TGTGCCAGCAGCTCCTGGACTAGCGGAGACAATGAGCAGTTCTTC.

This chain connects TRBV7-9 to TRBJ2-2; D gene uncertain. CDR3 length: 13 residues. V lost 3 bases, J lost 8 bases, and 10 bases lay in between. The germline V gene has CDR1 SEHNR and CDR2 FQNEAQ (reference sequence). CDR3 in DNA: TGTGCCAGCAGCTTCTCGGAGAGAGGGGAGCTGTTTTTT. It yields the protein CASSFSERGELFF.

This sequence joins TRBV7-2 and TRBJ1-4; 10 nucleotides line up with TRBD1. CDR1 is SGHTA and CDR2 is FQGNSA in the germline V gene. Germline trimming cut 4 bases from V and 8 bases from J; bases unmatched to any gene: 4. CDR3 length: 14 residues. CDR3 residues: CASSSGQGREKLFF. CDR3 bases: TGTGCCAGCAGCTCGGGACAGGGGAGGGAAAAACTGTTTTTT.

CDR3 sequence: CASSTGTGSFNYF. Written as DNA, the CDR3 is TGTGCCAGTAGTACCGGAACAGGGTCATTTAACTACTTC. The gene calls are TRBV19 and TRBJ2-5; tentatively, D is TRBD1 (6 bases). The CDR3 contains 13 residues. V was pared by 4 bases and J by 14 bases, with 20 bases between. Germline CDR1 is LNHDA and CDR2 is SQIVND (reference sequence).

V usage is TRBV4-2 and J usage is TRBJ1-3, with D unresolved. The germline CDR1 and CDR2 sequences are LGHNA and YNFKEQ. With 0 bases removed from V and 0 bases from J, the gap between germline ends came to 12 bases. This CDR3 contains 17 residues. The CDR3 protein is CASSQDIRPSSGNTIYF. In DNA form, the CDR3 reads TGTGCCAGCAGCCAAGATATCAGGCCAAGCTCTGGAAACACCATATATTTT.

CDR3 nucleotides: TGTGCCAGCGGCGGGAGCTCCTACGAGCAGTACTTC. It specifies CASGGSSYEQYF. The genes are TRBV27 and TRBJ2-7, with TRBD2 matching over 7 bases. With V trimmed by 8 bases and J by 0 bases, 1 base remained unmatched. CDR1 and CDR2 from the germline V gene are MNHEY and SMNVEV (reference sequence). The CDR3 extends over 12 amino acids.

The genes are TRBV18 and TRBJ1-1, with 7 nucleotides matching TRBD1. The length of the CDR3 is 13 residues. From germline, CDR1 is KGHSH and CDR2 LQKENI. With 6 bases clipped from V and 1 base from J, the junction kept 2 bases outside the gene matches. CDR3 residues: CASSGQKNTEAFF. In DNA, the CDR3 is TGTGCCAGCTCGGGACAGAAGAACACTGAAGCTTTCTTT.

This chain uses TRBV5-1 with TRBJ2-2; D is ambiguous. V lost 8 bases and J lost 1, with 12 bases in between. Germline loops: CDR1 SGHRS, CDR2 YFSETQ. The length of the CDR3 is 14 residues. CDR3 coding DNA: TGCGCCAGGTTAACCCGACTGAACACCGGGGAGCTGTTTTTT. Protein sequence: CARLTRLNTGELFF.

The J gene is TRBJ1-4, the V gene TRBV28, with a tentative D call TRBD1 (6 bases). CDR1 and CDR2 from the germline V gene are MDHEN and SYDVKM. V lost 5 bases to trimming and J lost 5 bases, with 12 bases between them. There are 14 residues in the CDR3. CDR3 loop: CASSASGENEKLFF. The CDR3 DNA reads TGTGCCAGCAGTGCGTCAGGGGAAAATGAAAAACTGTTTTTT.

The V call is TRBV6-5, the J call TRBJ2-7; 12 bases align to TRBD2. V was pared by 4 bases and J by 2 bases, with 6 bases of the junction left unmatched. This CDR3 spans 16 amino acids. The germline CDR1 and CDR2 sequences are MNHEY and SVGAGI. The CDR3 DNA reads as TGTGCCAGCAGTTGGGGGACTAGCGGGTCCCCCTACGAGCAGTACTTC. The encoded protein is CASSWGTSGSPYEQYF.

The chain uses TRBV25-1 and TRBJ1-1, with 7 bases aligning to TRBD1. The CDR3 is 12 amino acids. The V segment lost 4 bases and the J segment 10 bases; nucleotides outside the gene matches: 6. CDR1 is MGHDK, CDR2 SYGVNS, per germline. The CDR3 DNA sequence: TGTGCCAGCAGTGTTGGAGGGGGCGCAGCTTTCTTT. As protein: CASSVGGGAAFF.

V gene TRBV6-1 combines with J gene TRBJ2-5, with 7 bases aligning to TRBD1. The CDR3 is 14 amino acids. The germline V gene encodes CDR1 MNHNS and CDR2 SASEGT. J was trimmed by 7 bases and V by 2 bases; bases with no gene match: 7. CDR3 protein: CASSESRTGGTQYF. CDR3 nucleotide sequence: TGTGCCAGCAGTGAATCAAGGACAGGAGGGACCCAGTACTTC.

This chain connects TRBV29-1 to TRBJ1-2; D remains unclear. The CDR3 runs 15 residues. Between the trimmed V and J ends, which lost 7 bases and 2 bases, there was a span of 20 bases. Germline V gives CDR1 SQVTM, CDR2 ANQGSEA. The CDR3 nucleotides are TGCAGCGCGAGCCCCTCGGGGTTCTCAAACTATGGCTACACCTTC. Residues: CSASPSGFSNYGYTF.

This clone was found once. The rearrangement uses TRBV29-1 and TRBJ1-5, with a tentative D call TRBD1 (5 bases). Germline V gene lookup returns CDR1 SQVTM and CDR2 ANQGSEA. Trimming took off 6 bases at V and 3 bases at J, with 15 bases between the two ends. The CDR3 extends over 14 amino acids. The CDR3 spells CSVQTGGNNQPQHF. The CDR3 nucleotides are TGCAGCGTCCAGACGGGGGGAAACAATCAGCCCCAGCATTTT.

V and J are TRBV2 and TRBJ2-3; 8 bases align to TRBD2. Germline V CDR1 and CDR2: SNHLY, FYNNEI. CDR3 size: 16 residues. The V and J ends lost 8 bases and 5 bases, in that order; junction bases with no gene match: 15. CDR3 region: CASLSGRTREGDTQYF. CDR3 nucleotides: TGTGCCAGCCTGTCCGGACGAACTCGGGAGGGAGATACGCAGTATTTT.

The CDR3 DNA sequence: TGTGCCAGCAGCAAGGACAGAGGCTATGGCTACACCTTC. Translation gives CASSKDRGYGYTF. The chain is built from TRBV5-4 and TRBJ1-2; weak D call: TRBD1 (6 bases). The V end was cut by 4 bases, the J end by 4 bases, with 11 bases between. The V gene's germline CDR1 is SGHNT and CDR2 YYREEE (reference sequence). The CDR3 length is 13 residues.

V and J are TRBV27 and TRBJ1-5; a possible D gene is TRBD1 (5 bases). Germline-derived CDR1 and CDR2 are MNHEY and SMNVEV (reference sequence). CDR3 size: 15 residues. V was cut by 6 bases and J by 8 bases, with 20 bases left in between. The CDR3 DNA follows: TGTGCCAGCAGACGTGACGCGGGGGGTTCAAAGCCCCAGCATTTT. Translation gives CASRRDAGGSKPQHF.

The chain uses TRBV6-1 and TRBJ2-2; D might be TRBD1 (5 bases). The V gene lost 3 bases and the J gene lost 3 bases, with 17 bases spanning the gap. The CDR3 loop spans 17 amino acids. CDR1 is MNHNS and CDR2 is SASEGT in the germline V gene. CDR3 amino acids: CASSDIVQGYDTGELFF. The CDR3 nucleotides read TGTGCCAGCAGTGATATCGTCCAGGGTTATGACACCGGGGAGCTGTTTTTT.

The chain joins TRBV11-2 to TRBJ2-3, with 10 bases that match TRBD2. V lost 5 bases to trimming and J lost 2 bases; unmatched junction nucleotides: 4. The CDR3 spans 15 residues. Germline CDR1 is SGHAT and CDR2 is FQNNGV. The CDR3 reads CASSILAGATDTQYF. Written as DNA, the CDR3 is TGTGCCAGCAGCATCCTAGCGGGAGCCACAGATACGCAGTATTTT.

Written as DNA, the CDR3 is TGCGCCAGCAGCCAAACTGAAACAGGGGGCGAGCAGTACTTC. Its translation is CASSQTETGGEQYF. This chain connects TRBV4-1 to TRBJ2-7; 8 nucleotides align to TRBD1. This CDR3 contains 14 residues. Trimming at V came to 2 bases and at J to 6 bases, leaving 6 bases not matched to a gene. The germline CDR1 and CDR2 sequences are MGHRA and YSYEKL.

The rearrangement uses TRBV6-1 and TRBJ2-5; D might be TRBD2 (6 bases). The CDR3 runs 14 residues. The V gene's germline CDR1 is MNHNS and CDR2 SASEGT. The V end was cut by 8 bases, the J end by 2 bases, with 15 bases between. CDR3 loop: CASAEGGVQETQYF. In DNA form, the CDR3 reads TGTGCCAGCGCCGAAGGAGGGGTACAAGAGACCCAGTACTTC.

The genes are TRBV5-1 and TRBJ2-6; 12 bases fit TRBD1. Germline CDR1 is SGHRS and CDR2 is YFSETQ. The length of the CDR3 is 19 residues. V lost 2 bases, J lost 4 bases, and 10 bases stayed unmatched. The CDR3: CASSFYWGQGAWGANVLTF. The DNA for the CDR3 is TGCGCCAGCAGCTTCTACTGGGGACAGGGGGCGTGGGGGGCCAACGTCCTGACTTTC.

This chain connects TRBV6-6 to TRBJ2-2; the D gene is possibly TRBD1 (5 bases). Trimming shortened V by 0 bases and J by 2 bases, and 10 bases separated the two germline ends. In germline, CDR1 is MNHNY, CDR2 SVGAGI (reference sequence). The CDR3 is 16 residues long. CDR3 nucleotide sequence: TGTGCCAGCAGTTACTCCGTTAGGGGAAACACCGGGGAGCTGTTTTTT. Amino acids: CASSYSVRGNTGELFF.

The chain uses TRBV5-4 and TRBJ2-2; 7 bases are a match to TRBD1. V dropped 0 bases and J dropped 3; count of bases not matched to a gene: 5. The length of the CDR3 is 16 residues. Per the germline V gene, CDR1 is SGHNT and CDR2 is YYREEE (reference sequence). The CDR3 protein is CASSLGQQGYTGELFF. Here the CDR3 DNA reads TGTGCCAGCAGCTTGGGGCAACAGGGGTACACCGGGGAGCTGTTTTTT.